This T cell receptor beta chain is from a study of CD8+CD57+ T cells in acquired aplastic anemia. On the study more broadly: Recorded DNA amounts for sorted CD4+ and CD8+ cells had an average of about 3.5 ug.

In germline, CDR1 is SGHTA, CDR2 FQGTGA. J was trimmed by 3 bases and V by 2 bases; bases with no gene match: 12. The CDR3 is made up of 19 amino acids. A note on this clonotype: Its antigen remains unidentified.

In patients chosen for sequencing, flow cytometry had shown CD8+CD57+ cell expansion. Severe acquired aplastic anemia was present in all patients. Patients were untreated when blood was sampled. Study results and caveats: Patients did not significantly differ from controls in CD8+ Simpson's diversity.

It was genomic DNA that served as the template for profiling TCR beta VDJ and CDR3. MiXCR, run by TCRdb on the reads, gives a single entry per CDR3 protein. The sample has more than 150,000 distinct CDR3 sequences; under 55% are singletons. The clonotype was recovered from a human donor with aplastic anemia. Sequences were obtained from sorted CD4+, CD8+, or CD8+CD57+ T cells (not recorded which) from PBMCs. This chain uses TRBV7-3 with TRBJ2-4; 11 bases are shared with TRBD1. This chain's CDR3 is CASSLVAGQGVYDKNIQYF. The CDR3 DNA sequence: TGTGCCAGCAGCTTAGTGGCGGGACAGGGGGTGTACGACAAAAACATTCAGTACTTC. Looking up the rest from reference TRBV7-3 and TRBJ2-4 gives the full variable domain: GAGVSQTPSNKVTEKGKYVELRCDPISGHTALYWYRQSLGQGPEFLIYFQGTGAADDSGLPNDRFFAVRPEGSVSTLKIQRTERGDSAVYLCASSLVAGQGVYDKNIQYFGAGTRLSVL.